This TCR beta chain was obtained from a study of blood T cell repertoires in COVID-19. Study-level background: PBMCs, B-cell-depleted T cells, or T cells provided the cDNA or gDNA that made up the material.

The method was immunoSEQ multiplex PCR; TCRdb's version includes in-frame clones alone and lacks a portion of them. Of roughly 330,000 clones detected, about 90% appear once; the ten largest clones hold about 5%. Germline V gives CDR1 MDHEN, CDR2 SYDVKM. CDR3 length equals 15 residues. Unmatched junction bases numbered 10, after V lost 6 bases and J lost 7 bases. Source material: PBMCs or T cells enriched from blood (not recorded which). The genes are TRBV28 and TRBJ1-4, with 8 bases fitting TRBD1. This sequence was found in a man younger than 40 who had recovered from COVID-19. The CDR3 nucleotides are TGTGCCAGCAGCTCCATCGGACAGGGAAGTGAAAAACTGTTTTTT. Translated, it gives CASSSIGQGSEKLFF.